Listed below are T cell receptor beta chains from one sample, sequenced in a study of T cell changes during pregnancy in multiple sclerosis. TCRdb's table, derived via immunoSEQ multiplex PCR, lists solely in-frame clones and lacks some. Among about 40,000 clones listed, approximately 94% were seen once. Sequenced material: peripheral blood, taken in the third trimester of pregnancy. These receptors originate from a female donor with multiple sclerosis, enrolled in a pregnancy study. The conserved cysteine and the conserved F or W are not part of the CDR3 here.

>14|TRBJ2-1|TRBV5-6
ASSLVWSAPNNEQF
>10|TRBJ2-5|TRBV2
ASGGRGETQY
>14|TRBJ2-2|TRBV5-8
ASSPGLAGNTGELF
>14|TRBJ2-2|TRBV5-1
ASSLGREGDTGELF
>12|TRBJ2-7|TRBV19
ASRGLQDSYEQY
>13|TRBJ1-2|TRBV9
ASSVEGTGVYGYT
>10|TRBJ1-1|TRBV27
ASSNMNTEAF
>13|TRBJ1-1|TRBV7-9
ASRSDRGMNTEAF
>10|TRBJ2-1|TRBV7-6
ASSQYYNEQF
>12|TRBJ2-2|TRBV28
ASSLGIYTGELF
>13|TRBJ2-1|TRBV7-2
ASSLPRGGRSEQF
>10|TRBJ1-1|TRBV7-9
ASSSRGEGAF
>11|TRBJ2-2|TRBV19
ASSASGAGELF
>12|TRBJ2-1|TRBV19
ATARPGTGEGRF
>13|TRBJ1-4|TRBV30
AWSAGTGLNEKLF
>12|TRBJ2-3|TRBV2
ASSGLRSTDTQY
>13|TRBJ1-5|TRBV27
ASSLSLGVTQPQH
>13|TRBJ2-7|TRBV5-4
ASSPGTAGPYEQY
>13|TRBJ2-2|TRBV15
ATSIRRGSTGELF
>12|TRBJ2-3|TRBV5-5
ASSRIPDGDTQY
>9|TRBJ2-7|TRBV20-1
SARTGYEQY
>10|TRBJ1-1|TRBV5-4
ASSFLLSEAF
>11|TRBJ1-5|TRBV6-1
ASREYSNQPQH
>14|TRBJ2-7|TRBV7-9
ASSSLRGQSFYEQY
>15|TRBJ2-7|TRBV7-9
ASSLLSPPAGVGEQY
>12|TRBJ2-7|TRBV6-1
ASSVDRGAYEQY
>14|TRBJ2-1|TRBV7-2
ASSLDRDSSYNEQF
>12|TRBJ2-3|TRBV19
ASKHQGAGDTQY
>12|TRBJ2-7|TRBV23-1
ASSPGQVTYEQY
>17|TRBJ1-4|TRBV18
ASSPLSPGLGETNEKLF
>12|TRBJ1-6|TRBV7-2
ASSSLEGDSPLH
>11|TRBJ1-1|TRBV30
AWSRQGNTEAF
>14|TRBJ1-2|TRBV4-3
ASSQDGQGGYYGYT
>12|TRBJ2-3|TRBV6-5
ASMATRSTDTQY
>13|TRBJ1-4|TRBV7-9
ASAPGGPINEKLF
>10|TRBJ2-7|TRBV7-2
ASSITAYEQY
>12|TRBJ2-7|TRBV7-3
ALPGGTPGDEQY
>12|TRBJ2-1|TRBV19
ASGDRNFRNEQF
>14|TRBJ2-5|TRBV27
ASSLGSWTSKETQY
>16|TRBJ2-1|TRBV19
ASSIIAGNHILYNEQF
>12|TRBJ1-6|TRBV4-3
ASSQAQDNSPLH
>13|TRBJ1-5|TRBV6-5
ASSYSIYSNQPQH
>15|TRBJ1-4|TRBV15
ATSRAWSGAPNEKLF
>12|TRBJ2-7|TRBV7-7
ASSAGQGVHEQY
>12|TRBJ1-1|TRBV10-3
AISIGQGYTEAF
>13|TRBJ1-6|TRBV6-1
ASSEVTDGNSPLH
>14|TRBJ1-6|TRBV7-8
ASSLRSGSYNSPLH
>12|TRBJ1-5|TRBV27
ASSLSAGNQPQH
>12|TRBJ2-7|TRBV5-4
ASSSPGQVDEQY
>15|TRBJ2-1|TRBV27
ASSLYSGSYLGNEQF
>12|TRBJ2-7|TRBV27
ASKGTSGNYEQY
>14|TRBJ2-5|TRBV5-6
ASSFGLAGTQETQY
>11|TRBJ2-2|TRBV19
ASKNRNTGELF
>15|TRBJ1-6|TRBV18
ASSPRKTGWGNSPLH
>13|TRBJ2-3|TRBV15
ATSRPSGITDTQY
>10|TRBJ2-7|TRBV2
ASTPGGHEQY
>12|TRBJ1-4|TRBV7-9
ASVRAGGNEKLF
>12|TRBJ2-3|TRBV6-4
ASSDGRASDTQY
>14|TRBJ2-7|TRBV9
ASSPSRGGPTYEQY